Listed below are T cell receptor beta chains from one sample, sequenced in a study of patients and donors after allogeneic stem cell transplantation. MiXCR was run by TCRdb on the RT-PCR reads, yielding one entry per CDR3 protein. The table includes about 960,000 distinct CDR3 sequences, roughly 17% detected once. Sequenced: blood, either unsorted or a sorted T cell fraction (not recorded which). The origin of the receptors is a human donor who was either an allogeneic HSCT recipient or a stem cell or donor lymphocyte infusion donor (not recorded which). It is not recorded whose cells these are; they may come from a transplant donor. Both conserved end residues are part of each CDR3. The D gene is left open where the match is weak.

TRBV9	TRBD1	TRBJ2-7	CASSSGQGPHEQYF
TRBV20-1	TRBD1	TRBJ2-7	CSARMGQGHYEQYF
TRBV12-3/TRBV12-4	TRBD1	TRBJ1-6	CASSLNRGESPLHF
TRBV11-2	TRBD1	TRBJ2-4	CASSPHPGQVKLAKNIQYF
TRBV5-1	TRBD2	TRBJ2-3	CASSATGAGGTDTQYF
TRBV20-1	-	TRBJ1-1	CSAGRLPMNTEAFF
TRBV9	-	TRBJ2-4	CASNAAGGTDIQYF
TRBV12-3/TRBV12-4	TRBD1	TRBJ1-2	CASSRGVANYGYTF
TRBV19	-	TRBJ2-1	CASSIDGRNEQFF
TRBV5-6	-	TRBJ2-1	CASSLGPVWTPFGDEQFF
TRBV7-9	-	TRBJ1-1	CASSPTTGLYEAFF
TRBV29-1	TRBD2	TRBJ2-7	CSVEVSGVSYEQYF
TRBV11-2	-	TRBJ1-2	CASSALRDRGFKHGYTF
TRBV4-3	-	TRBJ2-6	CASSQDFRSGANVLTF
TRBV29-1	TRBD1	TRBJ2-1	CSVEGGDRAPNEQFF
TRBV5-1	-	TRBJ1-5	CASSFHRYNQPQHF
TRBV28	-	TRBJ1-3	CASRTYIPGNTIYF
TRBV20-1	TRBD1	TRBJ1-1	CSARGPGTGSNTEAFF
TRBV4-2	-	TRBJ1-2	CASSQEGAPTNYGYTF
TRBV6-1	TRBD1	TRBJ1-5	CASRPQGVVQPQHF
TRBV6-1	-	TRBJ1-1	CASRKASDLLAEAFF
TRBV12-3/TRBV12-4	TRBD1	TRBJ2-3	CASSPRQGDFTDTQYF
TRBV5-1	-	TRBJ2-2	CASSLRDPSGELFF
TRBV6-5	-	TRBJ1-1	CASSYRGRQNTEAFF
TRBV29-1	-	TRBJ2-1	CSVRGRTYNEQFF
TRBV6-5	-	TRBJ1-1	CASSYGARAGGTEAFF
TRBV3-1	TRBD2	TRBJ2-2	CASSPTRLAGRTGELFF
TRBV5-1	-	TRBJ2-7	CASSSIDRPYEQYF